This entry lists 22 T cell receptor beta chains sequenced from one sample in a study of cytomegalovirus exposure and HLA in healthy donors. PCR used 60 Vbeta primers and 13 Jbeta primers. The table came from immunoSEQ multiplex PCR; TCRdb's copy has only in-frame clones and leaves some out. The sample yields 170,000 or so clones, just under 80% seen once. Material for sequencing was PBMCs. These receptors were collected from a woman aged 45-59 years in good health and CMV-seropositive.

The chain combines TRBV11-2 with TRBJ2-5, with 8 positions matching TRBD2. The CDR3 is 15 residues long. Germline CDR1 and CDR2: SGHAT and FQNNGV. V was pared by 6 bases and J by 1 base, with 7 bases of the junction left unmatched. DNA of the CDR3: TGTGCCAGCAGTGATAGCGGGGAGGCCCAAGAGACCCAGTACTTC. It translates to CASSDSGEAQETQYF. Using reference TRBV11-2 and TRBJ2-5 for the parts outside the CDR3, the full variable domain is EAGVAQSPRYKIIEKRQSVAFWCNPISGHATLYWYQQILGQGPKLLIQFQNNGVVDDSQLPKDRFSAERLKGVDSTLKIQPAKLEDSAVYLCASSDSGEAQETQYFGPGTRLLVL.

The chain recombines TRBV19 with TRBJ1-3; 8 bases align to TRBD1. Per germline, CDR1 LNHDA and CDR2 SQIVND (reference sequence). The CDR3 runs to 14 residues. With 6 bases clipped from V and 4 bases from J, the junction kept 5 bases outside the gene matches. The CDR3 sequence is CASRQGAAGNTIYF. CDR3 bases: TGTGCCAGTAGGCAGGGGGCGGCAGGAAACACCATATATTTT. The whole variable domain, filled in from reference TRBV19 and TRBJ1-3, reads DGGITQSPKYLFRKEGQNVTLSCEQNLNHDAMYWYRQDPGQGLRLIYYSQIVNDFQKGDIAEGYSVSREKKESFPLTVTSAQKNPTAFYLCASRQGAAGNTIYFGEGSWLTVV.

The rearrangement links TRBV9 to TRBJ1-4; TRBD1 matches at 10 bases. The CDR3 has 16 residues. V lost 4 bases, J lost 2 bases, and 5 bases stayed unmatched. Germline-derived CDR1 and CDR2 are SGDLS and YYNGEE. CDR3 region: CASSPWTGGTNEKLFF. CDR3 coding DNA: TGTGCCAGCAGCCCCTGGACAGGGGGTACTAATGAAAAACTGTTTTTT.

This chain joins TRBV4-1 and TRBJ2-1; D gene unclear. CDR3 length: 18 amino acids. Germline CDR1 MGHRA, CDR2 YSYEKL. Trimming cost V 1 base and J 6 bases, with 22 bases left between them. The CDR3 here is CASSQVFSARNRSNEQFF. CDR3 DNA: TGCGCCAGCAGCCAAGTTTTTTCGGCGAGGAACCGTTCCAATGAGCAGTTCTTC.

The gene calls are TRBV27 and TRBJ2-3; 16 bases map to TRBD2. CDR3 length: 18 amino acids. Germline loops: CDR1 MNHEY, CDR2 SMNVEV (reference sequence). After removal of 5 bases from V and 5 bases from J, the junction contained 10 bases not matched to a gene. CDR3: CASSPGTSGGAMGDTQYF. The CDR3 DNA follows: TGTGCCAGCAGTCCCGGGACTAGCGGGGGGGCCATGGGAGATACGCAGTATTTT.

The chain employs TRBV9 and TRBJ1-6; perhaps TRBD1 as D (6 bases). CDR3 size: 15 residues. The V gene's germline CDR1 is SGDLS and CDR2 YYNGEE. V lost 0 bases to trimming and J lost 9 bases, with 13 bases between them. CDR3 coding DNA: TGTGCCAGCAGCGTAGATTCAGGGGCCTCTTCACCCCTCCACTTT. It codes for CASSVDSGASSPLHF.

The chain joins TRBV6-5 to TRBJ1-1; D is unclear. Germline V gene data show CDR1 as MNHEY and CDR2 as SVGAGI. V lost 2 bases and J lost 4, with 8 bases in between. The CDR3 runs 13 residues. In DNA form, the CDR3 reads TGTGCCAGCAGTTACGGGGAGGCCACTGAAGCTTTCTTT. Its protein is CASSYGEATEAFF.

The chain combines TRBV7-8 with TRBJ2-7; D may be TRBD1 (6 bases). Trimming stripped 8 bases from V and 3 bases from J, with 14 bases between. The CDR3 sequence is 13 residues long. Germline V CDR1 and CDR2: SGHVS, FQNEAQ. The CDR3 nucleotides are TGTGCCAGCCGCATGGACAGAAACTACGAGCAGTACTTC. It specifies CASRMDRNYEQYF. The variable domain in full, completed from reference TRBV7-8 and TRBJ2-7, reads GAGVSQSPRYKVAKRGQDVALRCDPISGHVSLFWYQQALGQGPEFLTYFQNEAQLDKSGLPSDRFFAERPEGSVSTLKIQRTQQEDSAVYLCASRMDRNYEQYFGPGTRLTVT.

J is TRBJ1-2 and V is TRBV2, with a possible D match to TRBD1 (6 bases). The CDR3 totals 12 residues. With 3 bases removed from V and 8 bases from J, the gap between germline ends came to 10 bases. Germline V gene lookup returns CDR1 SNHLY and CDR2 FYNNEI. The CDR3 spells CASSDRGRGYTF. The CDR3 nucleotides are TGTGCCAGCAGTGACAGGGGAAGAGGCTACACCTTC.

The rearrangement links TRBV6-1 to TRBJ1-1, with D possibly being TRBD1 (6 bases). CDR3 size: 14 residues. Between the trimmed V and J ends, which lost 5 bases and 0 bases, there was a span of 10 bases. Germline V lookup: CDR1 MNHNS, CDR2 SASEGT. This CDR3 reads CASSNRAVNTEAFF. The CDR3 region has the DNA TGTGCCAGCAGTAACAGGGCCGTGAACACTGAAGCTTTCTTT.

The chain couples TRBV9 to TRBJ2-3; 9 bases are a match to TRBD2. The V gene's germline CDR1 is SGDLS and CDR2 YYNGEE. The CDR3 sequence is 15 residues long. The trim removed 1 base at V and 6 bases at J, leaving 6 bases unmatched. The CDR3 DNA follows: TGTGCCAGCAGCGTACTAGCGGGGCCTAGGGATACGCAGTATTTT. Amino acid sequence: CASSVLAGPRDTQYF.

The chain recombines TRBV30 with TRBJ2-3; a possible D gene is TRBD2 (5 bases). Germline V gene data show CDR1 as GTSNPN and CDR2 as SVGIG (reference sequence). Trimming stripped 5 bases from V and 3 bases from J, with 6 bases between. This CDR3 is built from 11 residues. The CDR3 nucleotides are TGTGCCTGGGGGAGTACAGATACGCAGTATTTT. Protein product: CAWGSTDTQYF. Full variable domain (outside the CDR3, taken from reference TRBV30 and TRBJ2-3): SQTIHQWPATLVQPVGSPLSLECTVEGTSNPNLYWYRQAAGRGLQLLFYSVGIGQISSEVPQNLSASRPQDRQFILSSKKLLLSDSGFYLCAWGSTDTQYFGPGTRLTVL.

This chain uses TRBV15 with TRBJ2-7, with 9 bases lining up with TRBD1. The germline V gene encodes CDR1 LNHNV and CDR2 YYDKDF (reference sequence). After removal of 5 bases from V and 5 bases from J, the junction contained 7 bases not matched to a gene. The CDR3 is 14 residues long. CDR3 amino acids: CATSGDRVSHEQYF. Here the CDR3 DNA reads TGTGCCACCAGCGGGGACAGGGTATCCCACGAGCAGTACTTC.

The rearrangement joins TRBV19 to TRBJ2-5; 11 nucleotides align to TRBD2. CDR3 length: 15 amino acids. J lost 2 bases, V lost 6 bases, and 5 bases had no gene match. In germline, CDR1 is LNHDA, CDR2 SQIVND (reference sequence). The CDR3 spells CASSGLAGPQETQYF. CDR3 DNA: TGTGCCAGTAGCGGACTAGCGGGTCCACAAGAGACCCAGTACTTC.

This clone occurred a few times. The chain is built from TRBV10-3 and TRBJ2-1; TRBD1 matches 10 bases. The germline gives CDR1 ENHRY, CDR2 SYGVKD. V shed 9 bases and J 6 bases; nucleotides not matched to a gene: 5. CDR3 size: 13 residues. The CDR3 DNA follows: TGTGCCATGGGGGACAGGGGAAGCAATGAGCAGTTCTTC. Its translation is CAMGDRGSNEQFF.

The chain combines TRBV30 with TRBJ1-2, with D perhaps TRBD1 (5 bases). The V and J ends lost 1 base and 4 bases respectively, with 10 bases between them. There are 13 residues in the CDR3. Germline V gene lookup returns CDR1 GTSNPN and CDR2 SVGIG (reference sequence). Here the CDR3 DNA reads TGTGCCTGGAGTGCTAGGGGCGGCTATGGCTACACCTTC. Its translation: CAWSARGGYGYTF.

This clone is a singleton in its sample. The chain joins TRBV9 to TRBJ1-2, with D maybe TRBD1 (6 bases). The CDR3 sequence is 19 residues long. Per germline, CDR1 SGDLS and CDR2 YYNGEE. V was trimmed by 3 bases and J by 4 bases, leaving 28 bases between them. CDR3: CASSDNKDSEDEAIYGYTF. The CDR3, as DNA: TGTGCCAGCAGCGACAATAAGGACAGTGAGGACGAGGCTATCTATGGCTACACCTTC.

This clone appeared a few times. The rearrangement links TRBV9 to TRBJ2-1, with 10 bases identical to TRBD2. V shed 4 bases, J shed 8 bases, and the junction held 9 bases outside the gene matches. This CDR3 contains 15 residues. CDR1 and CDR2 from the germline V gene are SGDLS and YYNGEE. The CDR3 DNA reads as TGTGCCAGCAGCCTAGGGTTAGCGGGGGGCCATGAGCAGTTCTTC. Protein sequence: CASSLGLAGGHEQFF.

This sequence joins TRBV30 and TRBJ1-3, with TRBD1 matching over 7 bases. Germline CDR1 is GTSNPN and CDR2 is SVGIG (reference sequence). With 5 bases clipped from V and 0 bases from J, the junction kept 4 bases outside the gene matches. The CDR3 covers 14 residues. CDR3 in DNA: TGTGCCTGGGAGACAGGGTTCTCTGGAAACACCATATATTTT. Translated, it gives CAWETGFSGNTIYF.

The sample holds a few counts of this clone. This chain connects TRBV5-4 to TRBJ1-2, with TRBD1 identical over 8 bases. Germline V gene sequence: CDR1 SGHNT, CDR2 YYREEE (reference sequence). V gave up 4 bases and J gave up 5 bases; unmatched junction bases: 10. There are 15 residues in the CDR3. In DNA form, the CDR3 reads TGTGCCAGCAGCCGAACCGGGACAGGCGTTTATGGCTACACCTTC. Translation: CASSRTGTGVYGYTF. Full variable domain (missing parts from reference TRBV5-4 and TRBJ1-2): ETGVTQSPTHLIKTRGQQVTLRCSSQSGHNTVSWYQQALGQGPQFIFQYYREEENGRGNFPPRFSGLQFPNYSSELNVNALELDDSALYLCASSRTGTGVYGYTFGSGTRLTVV.

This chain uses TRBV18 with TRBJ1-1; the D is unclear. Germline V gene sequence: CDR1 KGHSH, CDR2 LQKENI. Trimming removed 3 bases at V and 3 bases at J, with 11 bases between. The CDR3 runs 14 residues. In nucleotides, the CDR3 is TGTGCCAGCTCACCTAATACACCTCACACTGAAGCTTTCTTT. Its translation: CASSPNTPHTEAFF.

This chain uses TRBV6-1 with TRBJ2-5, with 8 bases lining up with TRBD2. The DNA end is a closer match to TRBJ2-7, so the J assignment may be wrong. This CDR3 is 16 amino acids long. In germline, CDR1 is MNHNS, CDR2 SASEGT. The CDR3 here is CASSELAGGRPYEQYF. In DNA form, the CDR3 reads TGTGCCAGCAGTGAATTGGCGGGGGGACGGCCCTACGAGCAGTACTTC.